This TCR beta chain was retrieved from a study of CD8 T cells in ankylosing spondylitis. TCRdb re-called the 5' RACE reads through MiXCR, storing one row per CDR3 protein. The data hold some 40,000 distinct CDR3 sequences, with around 3% observed a single time. Germline V gives CDR1 SGDLS, CDR2 YYNGEE. The junction had 6 bases not matched to a gene; V was cut back by 2 bases and J by 4 bases. The CDR3 runs to 15 residues. Findings and limits, study-wide: What appeared characteristic of ankylosing spondylitis blood was a TCR beta motif of several highly homologous variants. Disease-linked clones reportedly showed significant enrichment in matched ankylosing spondylitis synovial fluid. CD8+ by phenotype, disease-linked clones were relatively rare in peripheral blood.

This clonotype was found many times. Its antigen is not known. This TCR came from a male donor with ankylosing spondylitis or in good health (not recorded which). What was sequenced was blood, either unsorted or a sorted T cell fraction (not recorded which). The chain couples TRBV9 to TRBJ1-3; the match to TRBD1 covers 7 bases. As DNA, the CDR3 is TGTGCCAGCAGCGTCTCCGGGACAGAAGGAAACACCATATATTTT. Translated, it gives CASSVSGTEGNTIYF.